A selection of T cell receptor beta chains follows, all from one sample in a study of cytomegalovirus exposure and HLA in healthy donors. The method was immunoSEQ multiplex PCR; TCRdb's version includes in-frame clones alone and lacks a portion of them. In the table there are about 78,000 clones, around 80% of which are singletons. The sample was PBMCs. The receptors come from a woman aged 50 to 60 in good health and CMV-seropositive. Both conserved end residues are part of each CDR3. The D gene is left open where the match is weak. For some rows the clone size is stated as once, few or many, or as a class when expanded; others skip it.

v_gene,j_gene,abundance,d_gene,CDR3aa,CDR3nt
TRBV11-3,TRBJ1-1,NA,NA,CASSFSGRNTEAFF,TGTGCCAGCAGCTTTAGCGGGAGGAACACTGAAGCTTTCTTT
TRBV5-4,TRBJ2-1,NA,TRBD1,CASNLQGRSPNEQFF,TGTGCCAGCAACTTACAGGGGCGTAGCCCCAATGAGCAGTTCTTC
TRBV9,TRBJ2-3,NA,TRBD2,CASSPLRSGEGLNTQYF,TGTGCCAGCAGCCCCCTGAGGTCGGGGGAGGGCCTAAATACGCAGTATTTT
TRBV5-1,TRBJ2-5,NA,NA,CASSLGVASEETQYF,TGCGCCAGCAGCTTGGGAGTAGCGTCCGAGGAGACCCAGTACTTC
TRBV6-5,TRBJ2-2,NA,TRBD2,CASSGTSGNTGELFF,TGTGCCAGCAGTGGGACTAGCGGCAACACCGGGGAGCTGTTTTTT
TRBV19,TRBJ1-4,NA,TRBD1,CASSIHRGNNEKLFF,TGTGCCAGTAGTATACACAGGGGGAATAATGAAAAACTGTTTTTT
TRBV13,TRBJ2-2,NA,NA,CASSPRVGELFF,TGTGCCAGCAGCCCCCGGGTCGGGGAGCTGTTTTTT
TRBV13,TRBJ2-3,NA,NA,CASSLSLPGRSRAEADTQYF,TGTGCCAGCAGCTTATCTCTACCCGGGCGTTCCCGGGCGGAGGCAGATACGCAGTATTTT
TRBV29-1,TRBJ1-2,NA,TRBD1,CSVLTGGADGYTF,TGCAGCGTCCTGACAGGGGGCGCAGATGGCTACACCTTC
TRBV6-4,TRBJ2-1,once,TRBD2,CASSGSGGVDEQFF,TGTGCCAGCAGTGGTAGCGGGGGAGTGGATGAGCAGTTCTTC
TRBV5-4,TRBJ2-5,NA,NA,CASSLDRQETQYF,TGTGCCAGCAGCTTAGACAGGCAAGAGACCCAGTACTTC
TRBV19,TRBJ1-2,few,TRBD1,CASTRTGGNYGYTF,TGTGCCAGTACCCGGACAGGGGGGAACTATGGCTACACCTTC
TRBV2,TRBJ1-5,NA,NA,CASSARSASTLNQPQHF,TGTGCCAGCAGTGCTAGGTCAGCAAGTACTCTCAATCAGCCCCAGCATTTT
TRBV7-9,TRBJ2-7,NA,NA,CASSLPSPGTTFYEQYF,TGTGCCAGCAGCCTCCCTTCACCGGGGACAACTTTCTACGAGCAGTACTTC
TRBV27,TRBJ2-1,NA,NA,CASSLDFNEQFF,TGTGCCAGCAGTTTAGACTTCAATGAGCAGTTCTTC
TRBV4-1,TRBJ2-1,NA,TRBD2,CASSHFLGLAGYNEQFF,TGCGCCAGCAGCCATTTTCTAGGGCTAGCGGGATACAATGAGCAGTTCTTC
TRBV5-5,TRBJ1-1,NA,NA,CASSLEFSIRGPPWAFF,TGTGCCAGCAGCTTGGAGTTTTCCATCAGGGGCCCTCCATGGGCTTTCTTT